This T cell receptor (beta chain) originates from a study of blood T cell repertoires in COVID-19. V gave up 0 bases and J gave up 7 bases, with 13 bases separating them. The CDR3 spans 15 residues. CDR1 LNHNV and CDR2 YYDKDF come from the germline V gene (reference sequence). Data came from immunoSEQ multiplex PCR; TCRdb stores just in-frame clones and leaves some out. The sample has about 170,000 clones, about 80% seen once; the top ten hold 22%. The gene calls are TRBV15 and TRBJ2-1, with D possibly matching TRBD1 (5 bases). The source of this sequence is an elderly woman with acute or convalescent COVID-19. Sequences were obtained from peripheral blood. This chain's CDR3 is CATSREQKGPNEQFF. The CDR3 DNA reads as TGTGCCACCAGCAGAGAGCAGAAGGGGCCAAATGAGCAGTTCTTC.